The 16 T cell receptor beta chains presented below share a single source sample, sequenced in a study of blood T cell repertoires in COVID-19. Generated by immunoSEQ multiplex PCR, the TCRdb table keeps only in-frame clones and is missing some. The sample has about 82,000 clones; approximately 90% are singletons. Specimen: PBMCs or T cells enriched from blood (not recorded which). The receptor set was obtained from a woman between 50 and 59 years old with acute COVID-19.

The chain employs TRBV24-1 and TRBJ1-2; D unclear. The CDR3 consists of 13 residues. The V and J ends lost 9 bases and 2 bases respectively, with 12 bases between them. Per germline, CDR1 KGHDR and CDR2 SFDVKD. The CDR3 loop reads CATRRYPNYGYTF. The DNA for the CDR3 is TGTGCCACCCGTCGGTACCCAAACTATGGCTACACCTTC.

The CDR3 nucleotides are TGTGCCAGCAGCCTCTTCTCCGGGACAGGGGACAATGAGCAGTTCTTC. Encoded protein: CASSLFSGTGDNEQFF. The V and J genes are TRBV7-6 and TRBJ2-1; 10 bases agree with TRBD1. Germline-derived CDR1 and CDR2 are SGHVS and FNYEAQ. The CDR3 runs to 16 residues. The V and J ends lost 5 bases and 5 bases, in that order; junction bases with no gene match: 9.

The J gene is TRBJ2-1, the V gene TRBV7-8; tentative D call: TRBD1 (6 bases). The CDR3 loop spans 13 amino acids. Germline loops: CDR1 SGHVS, CDR2 FQNEAQ. The germline V and J ends were trimmed by 7 bases and 4 bases, with 11 bases remaining between them. The CDR3 DNA sequence: TGTGCCAGCACCACGGGACAATACAATGAGCAGTTCTTC. This gives the protein CASTTGQYNEQFF.

The chain has TRBV10-3 and TRBJ2-7; TRBD1 might be the D (6 bases). Deletions cut 0 bases from V and 3 bases from J, with 18 bases between. The CDR3 runs to 17 residues. Germline V CDR1 and CDR2: ENHRY, SYGVKD. CDR3 bases: TGTGCCATCAGTGAGTCTCTGGCCGGACAGACAGACTACGAGCAGTACTTC. Amino acid sequence: CAISESLAGQTDYEQYF.

The chain combines TRBV10-3 with TRBJ2-1, with D perhaps TRBD2 (6 bases). Germline loops: CDR1 ENHRY, CDR2 SYGVKD. Trimming took off 0 bases at V and 4 bases at J, with 16 bases between the two ends. CDR3 length: 17 amino acids. CDR3 sequence: CAISESLGEAEYNEQFF. CDR3 DNA: TGTGCCATCAGTGAGTCATTAGGGGAGGCTGAGTACAATGAGCAGTTCTTC.

The genes are TRBV18 and TRBJ1-2, with D hard to call. The CDR3 sequence is 14 residues long. Germline V lookup: CDR1 KGHSH, CDR2 LQKENI. Trimming cost V 9 bases and J 1 base, with 15 bases left between them. The CDR3 region has the DNA TGTGCCAGTTCATCAAGCAACGATAACTATGGCTACACCTTC. Translating gives CASSSSNDNYGYTF.

The chain is built from TRBV5-6 and TRBJ2-1, with 7 bases identical to TRBD2. The CDR3 length is 15 residues. Trimming cost V 1 base and J 3 bases; bases outside gene matches: 4. CDR1 SGHDT and CDR2 YYEEEE come from the germline V gene. The CDR3 sequence: CASSLSSGGYNEQFF. The CDR3 region has the DNA TGTGCCAGCAGCTTGTCTAGCGGAGGCTACAATGAGCAGTTCTTC.

The genes are TRBV18 and TRBJ2-3; 7 nucleotides line up with TRBD1. The CDR3 is 14 residues long. V lost 2 bases to trimming and J lost 1 base; unmatched junction nucleotides: 0. Germline values: CDR1 KGHSH, CDR2 LQKENI. The CDR3 DNA is TGTGCCAGCTCACCAGGGACAGGCACAGATACGCAGTATTTT. It yields the protein CASSPGTGTDTQYF.

V is TRBV7-9 and J is TRBJ2-1; D remains ambiguous. The V and J ends lost 8 bases and 0 bases respectively, with 11 bases between them. Germline values: CDR1 SEHNR, CDR2 FQNEAQ (reference sequence). CDR3 length: 14 residues. The CDR3 spells CASGEAVSYNEQFF. The CDR3 nucleotides read TGTGCCAGCGGAGAGGCGGTCTCCTACAATGAGCAGTTCTTC.

The chain has TRBV3-1 (or the pseudogene TRBV3-2) and TRBJ2-1; TRBD2 agrees at 8 bases. The V segment lost 4 bases and the J segment 2 bases; nucleotides outside the gene matches: 4. The CDR3 runs to 15 residues. Germline assignment: CDR1 LGHDT and CDR2 YNNKEL (reference sequence). CDR3 bases: TGTGCCAGCAGCCCGAGCGGGAGCCCCTACAATGAGCAGTTCTTC. Its translation: CASSPSGSPYNEQFF.

This chain links TRBV7-9 with TRBJ2-5; 7 bases map to TRBD2. V was clipped by 3 bases and J by 5 bases; unmatched bases: 3. CDR3 length: 13 residues. CDR1 SEHNR and CDR2 FQNEAQ come from the germline V gene (reference sequence). CDR3 protein: CASSFGEGETQYF. The CDR3 DNA sequence: TGTGCCAGCAGCTTCGGGGAGGGGGAGACCCAGTACTTC.

The chain recombines TRBV29-1 with TRBJ1-1; D not certain. Trimming left V 3 bases short and J 4 bases short, with 12 bases between. This CDR3 contains 13 residues. From germline, CDR1 is SQVTM and CDR2 ANQGSEA. The DNA for the CDR3 is TGCAGCGTTGATAAGTCGGGAGGCACTGAAGCTTTCTTT. Residues: CSVDKSGGTEAFF. Based on the CDR3 plus reference TRBV29-1 and TRBJ1-1, the full variable domain is SAVISQKPSRDICQRGTSLTIQCQVDSQVTMMFWYRQQPGQSLTLIATANQGSEATYESGFVIDKFPISRPNLTFSTLTVSNMSPEDSSIYLCSVDKSGGTEAFFGQGTRLTVV.

This clone was counted a single time. The rearrangement uses TRBV5-4 and TRBJ1-1, with D perhaps matching TRBD1 (6 bases). V shed 0 bases and J shed 0 bases, with 9 bases lying between them. Looked up from germline, CDR1 is SGHNT and CDR2 is YYREEE (reference sequence). The CDR3 is 15 amino acids. The CDR3 is CASSLVGALNTEAFF. CDR3 sequence (DNA): TGTGCCAGCAGCTTGGTGGGGGCTCTGAACACTGAAGCTTTCTTT.

The chain has TRBV7-9 and TRBJ2-3; 7 nucleotides align to TRBD1. CDR3 size: 13 residues. The ends lost 6 bases at V and 5 bases at J; junction bases unmatched: 5. Germline values: CDR1 SEHNR, CDR2 FQNEAQ (reference sequence). The CDR3 protein is CASSKQGQDTQYF. The CDR3 DNA is TGTGCCAGCAGTAAACAGGGGCAAGATACGCAGTATTTT.

V and J are TRBV30 and TRBJ1-2, with 9 bases that match TRBD1. V shed 4 bases, J shed 0 bases, and the junction held 6 bases outside the gene matches. Per the germline V gene, CDR1 is GTSNPN and CDR2 is SVGIG (reference sequence). The CDR3 sequence is 15 residues long. This chain's CDR3 is CAWIRDRGANYGYTF. The CDR3 coding sequence is TGTGCCTGGATACGCGACAGGGGGGCTAACTATGGCTACACCTTC.

This chain uses TRBV5-4 with TRBJ1-4; no firm D call. V lost 1 base and J lost 2, with 3 bases in between. Germline V gene lookup returns CDR1 SGHNT and CDR2 YYREEE (reference sequence). This CDR3 has 13 amino acids. The DNA of the CDR3 is TGTGCCAGCAGCTTGACTACTAATGAAAAACTGTTTTTT. As protein: CASSLTTNEKLFF.